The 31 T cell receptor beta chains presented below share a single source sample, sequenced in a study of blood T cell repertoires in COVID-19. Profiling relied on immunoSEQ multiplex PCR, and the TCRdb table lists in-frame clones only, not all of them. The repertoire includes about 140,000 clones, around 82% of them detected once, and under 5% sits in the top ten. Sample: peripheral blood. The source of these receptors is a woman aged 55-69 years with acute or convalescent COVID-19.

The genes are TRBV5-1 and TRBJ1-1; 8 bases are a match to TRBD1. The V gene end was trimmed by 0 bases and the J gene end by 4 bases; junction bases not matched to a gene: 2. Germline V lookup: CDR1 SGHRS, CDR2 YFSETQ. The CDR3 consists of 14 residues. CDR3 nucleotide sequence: TGCGCCAGCAGCTTGGGACAGGGGATCACTGAAGCTTTCTTT. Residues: CASSLGQGITEAFF.

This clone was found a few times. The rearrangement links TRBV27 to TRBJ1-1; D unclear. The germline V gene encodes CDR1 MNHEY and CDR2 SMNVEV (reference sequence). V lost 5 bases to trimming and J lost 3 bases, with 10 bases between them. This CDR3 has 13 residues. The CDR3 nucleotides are TGTGCCAGCAGTCTAGTCCGGGACACTGAAGCTTTCTTT. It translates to CASSLVRDTEAFF.

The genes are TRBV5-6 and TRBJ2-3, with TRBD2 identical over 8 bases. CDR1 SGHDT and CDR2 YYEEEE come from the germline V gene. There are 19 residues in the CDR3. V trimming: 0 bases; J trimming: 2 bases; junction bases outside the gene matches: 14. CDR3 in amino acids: CASSLVEGSAGVVTDTQYF. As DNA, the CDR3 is TGTGCCAGCAGCTTGGTTGAGGGGTCAGCGGGAGTAGTCACAGATACGCAGTATTTT.

In DNA, the CDR3 is TGTGCCAGCAGCTCTCCGGGACTAGCGGGAGTTGGCGAGCAGTACTTC. Translation gives CASSSPGLAGVGEQYF. The V and J genes are TRBV7-2 and TRBJ2-7; 14 nucleotides agree with TRBD2. The V gene end was trimmed by 4 bases and the J gene end by 6 bases; junction bases not matched to a gene: 8. The CDR3 extends over 16 amino acids. From germline, CDR1 is SGHTA and CDR2 FQGNSA.

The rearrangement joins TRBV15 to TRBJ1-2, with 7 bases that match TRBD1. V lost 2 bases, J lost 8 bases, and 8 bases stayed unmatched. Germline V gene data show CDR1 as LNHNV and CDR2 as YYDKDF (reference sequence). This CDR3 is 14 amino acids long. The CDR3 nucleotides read TGTGCCACCAGCAGACTAGGGGGCTCGGGGGGCTACACCTTC. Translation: CATSRLGGSGGYTF.

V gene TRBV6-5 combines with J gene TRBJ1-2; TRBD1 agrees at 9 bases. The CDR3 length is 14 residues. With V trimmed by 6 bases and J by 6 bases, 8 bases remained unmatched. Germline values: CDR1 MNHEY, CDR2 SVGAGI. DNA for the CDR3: TGTGCCAGCAGAGGACAGGGGCAAGGACATGGCTACACCTTC. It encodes CASRGQGQGHGYTF.

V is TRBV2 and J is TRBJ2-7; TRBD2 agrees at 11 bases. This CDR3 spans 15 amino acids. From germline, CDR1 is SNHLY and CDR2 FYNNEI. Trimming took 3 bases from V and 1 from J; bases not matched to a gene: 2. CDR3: CASSDRLAGSYEQYF. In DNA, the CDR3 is TGTGCCAGCAGTGACCGACTAGCGGGGTCCTACGAGCAGTACTTC.

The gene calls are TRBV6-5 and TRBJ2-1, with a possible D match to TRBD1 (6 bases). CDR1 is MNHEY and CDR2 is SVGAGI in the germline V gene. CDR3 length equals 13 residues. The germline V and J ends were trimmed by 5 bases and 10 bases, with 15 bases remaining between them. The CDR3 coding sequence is TGTGCCAGCAGTACAAACAGGGAATGGGAGCAGTTCTTC. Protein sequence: CASSTNREWEQFF.

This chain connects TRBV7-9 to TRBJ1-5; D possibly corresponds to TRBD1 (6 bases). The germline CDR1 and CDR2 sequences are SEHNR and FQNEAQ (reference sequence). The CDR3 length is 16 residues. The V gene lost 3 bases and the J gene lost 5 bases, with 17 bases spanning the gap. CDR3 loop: CASSLGGLDSHQPQHF. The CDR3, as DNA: TGTGCCAGCAGCTTGGGCGGATTGGACAGTCATCAGCCCCAGCATTTT.

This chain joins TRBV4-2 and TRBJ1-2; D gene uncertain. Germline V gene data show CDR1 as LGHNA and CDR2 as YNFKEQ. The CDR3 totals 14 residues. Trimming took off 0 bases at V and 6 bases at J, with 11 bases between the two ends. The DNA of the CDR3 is TGTGCCAGCAGCCAAGATCGCGGGTTGGATGGCTACACCTTC. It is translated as CASSQDRGLDGYTF.

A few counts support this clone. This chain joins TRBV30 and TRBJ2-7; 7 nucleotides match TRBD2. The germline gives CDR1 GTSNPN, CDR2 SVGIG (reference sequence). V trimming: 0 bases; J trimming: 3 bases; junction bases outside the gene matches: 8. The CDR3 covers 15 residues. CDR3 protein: CAWSVSHASGYEQYF. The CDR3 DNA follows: TGTGCCTGGAGTGTATCCCATGCTAGCGGCTACGAGCAGTACTTC.

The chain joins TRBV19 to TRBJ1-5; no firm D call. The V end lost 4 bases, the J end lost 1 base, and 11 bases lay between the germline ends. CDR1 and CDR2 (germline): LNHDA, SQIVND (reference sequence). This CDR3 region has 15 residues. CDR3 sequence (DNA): TGTGCCAGTAGTAGTGGGTTGAGGAGCAATCAGCCCCAGCATTTT. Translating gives CASSSGLRSNQPQHF.

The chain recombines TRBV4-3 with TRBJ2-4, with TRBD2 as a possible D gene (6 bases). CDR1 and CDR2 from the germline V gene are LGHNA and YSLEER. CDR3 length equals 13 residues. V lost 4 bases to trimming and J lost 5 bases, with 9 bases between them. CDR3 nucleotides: TGCGCCAGCAGCCGGTGGGGGGAAAACATTCAGTACTTC. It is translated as CASSRWGENIQYF.

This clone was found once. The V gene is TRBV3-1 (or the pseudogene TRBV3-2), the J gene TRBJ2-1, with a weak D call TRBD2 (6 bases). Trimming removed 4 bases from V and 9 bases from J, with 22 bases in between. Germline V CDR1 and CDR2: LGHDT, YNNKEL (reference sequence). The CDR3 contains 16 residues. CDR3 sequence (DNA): TGTGCCAGCAGCCGGGATTGGGAAACTAGCTGGATTGAGCAGTTCTTC. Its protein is CASSRDWETSWIEQFF.

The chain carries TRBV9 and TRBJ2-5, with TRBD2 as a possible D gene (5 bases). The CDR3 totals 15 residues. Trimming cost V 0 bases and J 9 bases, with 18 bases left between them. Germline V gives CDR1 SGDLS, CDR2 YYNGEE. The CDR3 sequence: CASSVATAESTSQYF. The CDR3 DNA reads TGTGCCAGCAGCGTAGCTACAGCGGAGAGTACTTCCCAGTACTTC.

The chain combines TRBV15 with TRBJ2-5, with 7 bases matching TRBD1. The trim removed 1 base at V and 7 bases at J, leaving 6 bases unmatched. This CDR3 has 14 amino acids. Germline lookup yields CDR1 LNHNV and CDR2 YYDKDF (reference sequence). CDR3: CATSRGVTGLTQYF. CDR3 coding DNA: TGTGCCACCAGCAGAGGAGTGACAGGGCTGACCCAGTACTTC.

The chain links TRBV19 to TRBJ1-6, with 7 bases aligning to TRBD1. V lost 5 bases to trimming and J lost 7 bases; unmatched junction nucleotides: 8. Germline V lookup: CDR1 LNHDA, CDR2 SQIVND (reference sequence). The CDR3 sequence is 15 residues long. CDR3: CASSPPGQWNSPLHF. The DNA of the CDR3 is TGTGCCAGTAGTCCCCCGGGACAGTGGAATTCACCCCTCCACTTT.

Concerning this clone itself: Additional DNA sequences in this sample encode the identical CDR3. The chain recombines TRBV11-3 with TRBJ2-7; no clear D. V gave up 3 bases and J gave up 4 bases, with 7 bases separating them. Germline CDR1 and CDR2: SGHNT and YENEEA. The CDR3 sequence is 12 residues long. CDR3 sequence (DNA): TGTGCCAGCAGCTTGTCGGGTTACGAGCAGTACTTC. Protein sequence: CASSLSGYEQYF. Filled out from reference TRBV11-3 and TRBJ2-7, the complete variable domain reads EAGVVQSPRYKIIEKKQPVAFWCNPISGHNTLYWYLQNLGQGPELLIRYENEEAVDDSQLPKDRFSAERLKGVDSTLKIQPAELGDSAVYLCASSLSGYEQYFGPGTRLTVT.

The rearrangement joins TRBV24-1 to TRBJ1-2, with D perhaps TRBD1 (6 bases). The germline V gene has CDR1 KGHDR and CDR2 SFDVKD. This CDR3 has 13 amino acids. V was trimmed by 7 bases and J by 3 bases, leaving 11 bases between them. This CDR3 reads CATSAAGDYGYTF. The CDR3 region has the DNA TGTGCCACCAGCGCGGCAGGGGACTATGGCTACACCTTC.

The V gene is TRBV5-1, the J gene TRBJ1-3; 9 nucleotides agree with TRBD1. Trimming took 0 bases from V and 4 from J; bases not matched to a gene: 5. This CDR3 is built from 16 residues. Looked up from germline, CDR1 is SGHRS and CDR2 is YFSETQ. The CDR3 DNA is TGCGCCAGCAGCTTGGGGGACAGGGCTACGGGAAACACCATATATTTT. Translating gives CASSLGDRATGNTIYF.

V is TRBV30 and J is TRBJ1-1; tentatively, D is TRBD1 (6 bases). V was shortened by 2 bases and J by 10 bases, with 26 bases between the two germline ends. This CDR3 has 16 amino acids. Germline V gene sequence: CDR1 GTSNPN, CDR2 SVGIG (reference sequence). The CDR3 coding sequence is TGTGCCTGGAGTACCGGTGGGGCAGGGGTGGGACGGAGAGCTTTCTTT. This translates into CAWSTGGAGVGRRAFF.

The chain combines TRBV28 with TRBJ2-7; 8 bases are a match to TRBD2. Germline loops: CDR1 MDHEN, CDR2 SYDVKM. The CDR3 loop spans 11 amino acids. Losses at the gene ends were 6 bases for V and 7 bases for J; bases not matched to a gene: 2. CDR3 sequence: CASSSGGEQYF. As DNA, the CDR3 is TGTGCCAGCAGCTCGGGAGGGGAGCAGTACTTC. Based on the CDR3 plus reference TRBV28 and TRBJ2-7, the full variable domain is DVKVTQSSRYLVKRTGEKVFLECVQDMDHENMFWYRQDPGLGLRLIYFSYDVKMKEKGDIPEGYSVSREKKERFSLILESASTNQTSMYLCASSSGGEQYFGPGTRLTVT.

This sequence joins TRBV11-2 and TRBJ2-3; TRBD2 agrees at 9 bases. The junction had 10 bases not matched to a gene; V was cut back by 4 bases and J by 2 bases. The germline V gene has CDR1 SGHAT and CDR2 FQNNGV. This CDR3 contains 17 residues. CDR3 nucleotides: TGTGCCAGCAGCTACAGATTAGCGGGGGCTATCACAGATACGCAGTATTTT. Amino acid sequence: CASSYRLAGAITDTQYF.

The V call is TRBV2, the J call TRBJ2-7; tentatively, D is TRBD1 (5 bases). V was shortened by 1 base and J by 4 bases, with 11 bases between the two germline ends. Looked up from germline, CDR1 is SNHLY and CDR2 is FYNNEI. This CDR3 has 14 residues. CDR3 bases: TGTGCCAGCAGTGAAGGGACATGGGGTTACGAGCAGTACTTC. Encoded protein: CASSEGTWGYEQYF.

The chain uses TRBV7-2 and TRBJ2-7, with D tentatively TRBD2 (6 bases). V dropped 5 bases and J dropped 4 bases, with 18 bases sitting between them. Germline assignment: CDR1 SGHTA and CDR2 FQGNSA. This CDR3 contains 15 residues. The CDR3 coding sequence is TGTGCCAGCAGCAAATTCGGGACTCCTTCTTACGAGCAGTACTTC. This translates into CASSKFGTPSYEQYF. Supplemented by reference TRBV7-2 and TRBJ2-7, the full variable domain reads GAGVSQSPSNKVTEKGKDVELRCDPISGHTALYWYRQSLGQGLEFLIYFQGNSAPDKSGLPSDRFSAERTGGSVSTLTIQRTQQEDSAVYLCASSKFGTPSYEQYFGPGTRLTVT.

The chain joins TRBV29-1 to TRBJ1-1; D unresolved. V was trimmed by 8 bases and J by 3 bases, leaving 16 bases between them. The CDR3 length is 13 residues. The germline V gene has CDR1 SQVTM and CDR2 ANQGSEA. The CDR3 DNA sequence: TGCAGCCTACAGAACGGCGGGTACACTGAAGCTTTCTTT. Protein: CSLQNGGYTEAFF.

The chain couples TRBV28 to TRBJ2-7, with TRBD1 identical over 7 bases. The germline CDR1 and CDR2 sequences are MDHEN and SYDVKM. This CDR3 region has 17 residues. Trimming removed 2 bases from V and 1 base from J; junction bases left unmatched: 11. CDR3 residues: CASSLDINRDRSYEQYF. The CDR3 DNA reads TGTGCCAGCAGTTTAGACATTAACCGGGACAGATCCTACGAGCAGTACTTC.

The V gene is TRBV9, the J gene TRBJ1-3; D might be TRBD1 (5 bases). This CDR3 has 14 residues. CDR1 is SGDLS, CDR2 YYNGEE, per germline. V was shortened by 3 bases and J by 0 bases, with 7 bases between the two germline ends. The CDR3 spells CASSGQFSGNTIYF. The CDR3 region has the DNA TGTGCCAGCAGCGGACAGTTCTCTGGAAACACCATATATTTT.

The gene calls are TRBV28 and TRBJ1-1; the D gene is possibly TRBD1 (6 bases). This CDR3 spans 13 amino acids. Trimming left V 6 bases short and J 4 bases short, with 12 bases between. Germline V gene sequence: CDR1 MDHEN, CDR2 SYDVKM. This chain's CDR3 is CASRWGQGTEAFF. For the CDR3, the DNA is TGTGCCAGCAGATGGGGACAAGGCACTGAAGCTTTCTTT.

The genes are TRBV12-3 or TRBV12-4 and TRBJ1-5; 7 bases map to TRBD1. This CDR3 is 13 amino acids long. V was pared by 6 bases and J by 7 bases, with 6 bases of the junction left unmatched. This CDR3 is CASSDRVRQPQHF. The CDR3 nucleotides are TGTGCCAGCAGCGACAGGGTTCGCCAGCCCCAGCATTTT.

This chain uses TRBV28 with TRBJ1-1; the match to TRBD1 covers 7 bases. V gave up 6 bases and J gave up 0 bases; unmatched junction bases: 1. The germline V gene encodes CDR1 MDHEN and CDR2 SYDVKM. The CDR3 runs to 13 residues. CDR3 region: CASSGTVNTEAFF. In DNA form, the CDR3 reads TGTGCCAGCAGCGGGACAGTGAACACTGAAGCTTTCTTT.